Following are 29 T cell receptor beta chains from one sample sequenced in a study of T cell responses to AZD1222 COVID-19 vaccine. This table comes from immunoSEQ multiplex PCR, and its TCRdb copy is limited to in-frame clones, with some not included. Here the sample spans approximately 89,000 clones, under 95% being singletons. Sequencing was performed on peripheral blood, taken on day 0 of AZD1222 vaccination. All receptors derive from an adult in good health.

The chain couples TRBV5-1 to TRBJ1-1; no clear D. Germline loops: CDR1 SGHRS, CDR2 YFSETQ. This CDR3 is 14 amino acids long. Trimming removed 7 bases from V and 0 bases from J, with 13 bases in between. The CDR3 nucleotides are TGCGCCAGCGGACCCGGGCCGGTGAACACTGAAGCTTTCTTT. The encoded protein is CASGPGPVNTEAFF.

The rearrangement uses TRBV6-4 and TRBJ2-2; 11 bases line up with TRBD1. Germline V CDR1 and CDR2: MRHNA, SNTAGT. The trim removed 5 bases at V and 1 base at J, leaving 6 bases unmatched. This CDR3 spans 17 amino acids. CDR3 protein: CASSRTGGLLNTGELFF. The CDR3 DNA follows: TGTGCCAGCAGTCGGACAGGGGGCCTCTTGAACACCGGGGAGCTGTTTTTT.

V usage is TRBV2 and J usage is TRBJ2-7; the D gene could be TRBD1 or TRBD2 (5 bases each). Germline V gives CDR1 SNHLY, CDR2 FYNNEI. The CDR3 sequence is 14 residues long. Trimming pared 4 bases from V and 4 bases from J, leaving 14 bases between. The CDR3 here is CASSVDRGAYEQYF. CDR3 in DNA: TGTGCCAGCAGTGTCGACAGAGGGGCGTACGAGCAGTACTTC.

V usage is TRBV6-2 or TRBV6-3 and J usage is TRBJ2-5; 9 bases agree with TRBD1. Unmatched junction bases numbered 9, after V lost 5 bases and J lost 5 bases. There are 15 residues in the CDR3. Per germline, CDR1 MNHEY and CDR2 SVGEGT. CDR3 amino acids: CASSALQGARETQYF. The CDR3 DNA reads as TGTGCCAGCAGTGCGTTACAGGGGGCAAGGGAGACCCAGTACTTC.

Turning to this clone: At one boundary the junction diverges from the germline segment, which might be a read error. The J gene is TRBJ2-7, the V gene TRBV7-7, with 9 bases lining up with TRBD1. In germline, CDR1 is SSHAT, CDR2 FNYEAQ (reference sequence). There are 13 residues in the CDR3. The CDR3 nucleotides read TGTGCTAGCAGCTTAGACAGGGGGAGCGAGCAGTACTTC. Its protein is CASSLDRGSEQYF.

The V call is TRBV6-6, the J call TRBJ2-3; D unclear. Between the trimmed V and J ends, which lost 0 bases and 4 bases, there was a span of 8 bases. The CDR3 is 14 amino acids. Per the germline V gene, CDR1 is MNHNY and CDR2 is SVGAGI (reference sequence). The CDR3 sequence: CASSYSRVADTQYF. The CDR3 DNA is TGTGCCAGCAGTTACTCGAGAGTTGCAGATACGCAGTATTTT.

This chain joins TRBV18 and TRBJ2-7; possible D gene TRBD2, 5 bases. With 0 bases removed from V and 4 bases from J, the gap between germline ends came to 10 bases. CDR1 KGHSH and CDR2 LQKENI come from the germline V gene. The CDR3 contains 14 residues. The CDR3 here is CASSPPVTKYEQYF. In nucleotides, the CDR3 is TGTGCCAGCTCACCACCGGTGACTAAGTACGAGCAGTACTTC.

J is TRBJ2-3 and V is TRBV6-1; 13 bases map to TRBD2. The V and J ends lost 2 bases and 5 bases, in that order; junction bases with no gene match: 7. The CDR3 has 17 residues. In germline, CDR1 is MNHNS, CDR2 SASEGT. CDR3 region: CASSETSGRAGIDTQYF. CDR3 DNA: TGTGCCAGCAGTGAAACTAGCGGGAGGGCCGGCATAGATACGCAGTATTTT.

The V and J genes are TRBV6-5 and TRBJ2-2; 8 bases are a match to TRBD1. Germline V gene sequence: CDR1 MNHEY, CDR2 SVGAGI. The CDR3 runs 15 residues. Losses at the gene ends were 5 bases for V and 4 bases for J; bases not matched to a gene: 6. CDR3 amino acids: CASSLGQVFTGELFF. CDR3 bases: TGTGCCAGCAGTCTGGGACAGGTGTTCACCGGGGAGCTGTTTTTT.

V is TRBV6-1 and J is TRBJ1-6; no firm D call. CDR1 is MNHNS, CDR2 SASEGT, per germline. The ends were cut back, 1 base at V and 8 bases at J, with 12 bases in the middle. CDR3 length: 15 amino acids. CDR3 region: CASSEVGQVDSPLHF. The DNA of the CDR3 is TGTGCCAGCAGTGAAGTAGGGCAGGTGGATTCACCCCTCCACTTT.

This clone came up once. This sequence joins TRBV27 and TRBJ2-2; 9 nucleotides line up with TRBD1. The CDR3 totals 15 residues. CDR1 MNHEY and CDR2 SMNVEV come from the germline V gene (reference sequence). V lost 6 bases, J lost 5 bases, and 7 bases stayed unmatched. The CDR3 nucleotides read TGTGCCAGCAGGACCCTCGGACAGGGGACCGGGGAGCTGTTTTTT. Its protein is CASRTLGQGTGELFF.

This chain joins TRBV5-1 and TRBJ2-2; 11 bases align to TRBD2. Germline CDR1 is SGHRS and CDR2 is YFSETQ. V lost 1 base to trimming and J lost 7 bases; unmatched junction nucleotides: 3. The CDR3 sequence is 15 residues long. The CDR3 region has the DNA TGCGCCAGCAGCTTGCTAACTAGCGGGAGCGGGGAGCTGTTTTTT. Amino acid sequence: CASSLLTSGSGELFF. The entire variable domain, with the rest obtained from reference TRBV5-1 and TRBJ2-2, is as follows: KAGVTQTPRYLIKTRGQQVTLSCSPISGHRSVSWYQQTPGQGLQFLFEYFSETQRNKGNFPGRFSGRQFSNSRSEMNVSTLELGDSALYLCASSLLTSGSGELFFGEGSRLTVL.

The chain joins TRBV5-1 to TRBJ2-1, with 7 bases identical to TRBD2. Trimming cost V 2 bases and J 5 bases; bases outside gene matches: 1. CDR1 and CDR2 from the germline V gene are SGHRS and YFSETQ. The CDR3 runs 13 residues. The CDR3 here is CASSLGTNNEQFF. CDR3 in DNA: TGCGCCAGCAGCTTAGGGACTAACAATGAGCAGTTCTTC.

DNA of the CDR3: TGTGCCAGCAGCGCGACTAGCGCCCCCCAAGAGACCCAGTACTTC. Its protein is CASSATSAPQETQYF. The chain employs TRBV7-3 and TRBJ2-5; 8 nucleotides align to TRBD2. This CDR3 is 15 amino acids long. The germline CDR1 and CDR2 sequences are SGHTA and FQGTGA. V shed 5 bases and J 1 base; nucleotides not matched to a gene: 6.

The chain recombines TRBV7-9 with TRBJ2-1; 7 bases are a match to TRBD2. From germline, CDR1 is SEHNR and CDR2 FQNEAQ (reference sequence). V was clipped by 6 bases and J by 6 bases; unmatched bases: 8. This CDR3 comprises 14 residues. As DNA, the CDR3 is TGTGCCAGCAGTAATGGCGGGAGTCTCAATGAGCAGTTCTTC. This codes for CASSNGGSLNEQFF.

The chain has TRBV18 and TRBJ2-3, with 8 nucleotides matching TRBD2. CDR1 and CDR2 (germline): KGHSH, LQKENI. The CDR3 is 16 residues long. Trimming at V came to 3 bases and at J to 4 bases, leaving 9 bases not matched to a gene. The CDR3 bases are TGTGCCAGCTCACCGCGTAACGGGAGGGGCGCAGATACGCAGTATTTT. It translates to CASSPRNGRGADTQYF.

V usage is TRBV19 and J usage is TRBJ1-1; unclear D gene. Germline V lookup: CDR1 LNHDA, CDR2 SQIVND (reference sequence). Trimming left V 2 bases short and J 4 bases short, with 14 bases between. The CDR3 extends over 15 amino acids. The CDR3 DNA sequence: TGTGCCAGTAGTATAATACCGACCACTGGCACTGAAGCTTTCTTT. Encoded protein: CASSIIPTTGTEAFF.

The chain joins TRBV5-4 to TRBJ2-7; TRBD1 matches 7 bases. With 1 base clipped from V and 1 base from J, the junction kept 2 bases outside the gene matches. Germline V gene data show CDR1 as SGHNT and CDR2 as YYREEE (reference sequence). This CDR3 contains 14 residues. CDR3 amino acids: CASSLTGVSYEQYF. The DNA for the CDR3 is TGTGCCAGCAGCTTGACAGGGGTATCCTACGAGCAGTACTTC. Complete variable domain (other parts from reference TRBV5-4 and TRBJ2-7): ETGVTQSPTHLIKTRGQQVTLRCSSQSGHNTVSWYQQALGQGPQFIFQYYREEENGRGNFPPRFSGLQFPNYSSELNVNALELDDSALYLCASSLTGVSYEQYFGPGTRLTVT.

The CDR3 nucleotides are TGTGCCAGCAGAGTACAGGGCGGGGAGGATACGCAGTATTTT. It yields the protein CASRVQGGEDTQYF. The chain couples TRBV28 to TRBJ2-3; D is tentatively TRBD1 or TRBD2 (6 bases each). Germline V gene lookup returns CDR1 MDHEN and CDR2 SYDVKM. This CDR3 is built from 14 residues. Between the trimmed V and J ends, which lost 6 bases and 6 bases, there was a span of 16 bases.

The chain couples TRBV7-8 to TRBJ1-2; weak D call: TRBD1 (6 bases). CDR1 and CDR2 from the germline V gene are SGHVS and FQNEAQ. V was clipped by 2 bases and J by 5 bases, with 12 bases between them. The CDR3 length is 14 residues. The CDR3 reads CASSLSQGKYGYTF. In nucleotides, the CDR3 is TGTGCCAGCAGCTTAAGTCAGGGGAAGTATGGCTACACCTTC. Supplemented by reference TRBV7-8 and TRBJ1-2, the full variable domain reads GAGVSQSPRYKVAKRGQDVALRCDPISGHVSLFWYQQALGQGPEFLTYFQNEAQLDKSGLPSDRFFAERPEGSVSTLKIQRTQQEDSAVYLCASSLSQGKYGYTFGSGTRLTVV.

The chain recombines TRBV24-1 with TRBJ2-1; TRBD1 aligns across 8 bases. From germline, CDR1 is KGHDR and CDR2 SFDVKD. The V segment lost 3 bases and the J segment 4 bases; nucleotides outside the gene matches: 7. The CDR3 is made up of 16 amino acids. For the CDR3, the DNA is TGTGCCACCAGTGATGTGACAGGGGCAGGTTACAATGAGCAGTTCTTC. Translation: CATSDVTGAGYNEQFF.

In its sample, this clone was seen once. The rearrangement links TRBV6-5 to TRBJ2-1; 12 bases fit TRBD2. V was pared by 6 bases and J by 8 bases, with 8 bases of the junction left unmatched. The CDR3 runs 15 residues. CDR1 and CDR2 from the germline V gene are MNHEY and SVGAGI. The CDR3 is CASSATSGSADEQFF. CDR3 in DNA: TGTGCCAGCAGCGCGACTAGCGGGAGTGCCGATGAGCAGTTCTTC.

V and J are TRBV6-2 or TRBV6-3 and TRBJ2-5; D unresolved. The length of the CDR3 is 15 residues. Looked up from germline, CDR1 is MNHEY and CDR2 is SVGEGT. V lost 0 bases and J 5 bases, leaving 13 bases between the germline ends. CDR3 in amino acids: CASSYSMGTRETQYF. In nucleotides, the CDR3 is TGTGCCAGCAGTTACTCGATGGGTACACGGGAGACCCAGTACTTC.

This chain's CDR3 is CASREREGQDTQYF. The CDR3 coding sequence is TGTGCCAGCAGAGAGCGGGAGGGCCAGGATACGCAGTATTTT. The chain uses TRBV11-2 and TRBJ2-3, with 10 bases lining up with TRBD2. V dropped 6 bases and J dropped 6; count of bases not matched to a gene: 6. The CDR3 has 14 amino acids. Germline CDR1 SGHAT, CDR2 FQNNGV.

This clone was seen a handful of times. DNA for the CDR3: TGTGCCAGTAGTGGATCAGGAGCTCGAATCGGTACCTCCTACGAGCAGTACTTC. This encodes CASSGSGARIGTSYEQYF. The chain has TRBV19 and TRBJ2-7, with D hard to call. CDR1 is LNHDA, CDR2 SQIVND, per germline (reference sequence). The CDR3 is 18 amino acids. V shed 5 bases and J shed 0 bases, with 23 bases lying between them.

This chain connects TRBV4-1 to TRBJ2-7; D is possibly TRBD2 (6 bases). Trimming shortened V by 3 bases and J by 3 bases, and 12 bases separated the two germline ends. Germline V gives CDR1 MGHRA, CDR2 YSYEKL. The CDR3 runs 14 residues. CDR3 in amino acids: CASSQGKEGYEQYF. In DNA, the CDR3 is TGCGCCAGCAGCCAGGGTAAGGAGGGCTACGAGCAGTACTTC.

The CDR3 region has the DNA TGTGCCAGCAGTGAATACAACAATGAGCAGTTCTTC. Translating it yields CASSEYNNEQFF. The chain is built from TRBV25-1 and TRBJ2-1; D remains ambiguous. In germline, CDR1 is MGHDK, CDR2 SYGVNS. The CDR3 has 12 residues. Trimming took 0 bases from V and 5 from J, leaving 2 bases between them.

V is TRBV28 and J is TRBJ2-1, with D uncertain. Germline V CDR1 and CDR2: MDHEN, SYDVKM. The CDR3 is 15 residues long. Deletions cut 6 bases from V and 5 bases from J, with 17 bases between. The CDR3 here is CASSPHRNYDNEQFF. For the CDR3, the DNA is TGTGCCAGCAGCCCACATCGGAACTATGACAATGAGCAGTTCTTC. The full variable domain, with the rest looked up from reference TRBV28 and TRBJ2-1, is DVKVTQSSRYLVKRTGEKVFLECVQDMDHENMFWYRQDPGLGLRLIYFSYDVKMKEKGDIPEGYSVSREKKERFSLILESASTNQTSMYLCASSPHRNYDNEQFFGPGTRLTVL.

This chain's CDR3 is CASRQRSSYEQYF. The CDR3 DNA reads TGTGCCAGCAGACAGAGGAGCTCCTACGAGCAGTACTTC. The chain employs TRBV5-4 and TRBJ2-7; D remains unclear. Trimming shortened V by 5 bases and J by 0 bases, and 9 bases separated the two germline ends. The germline V gene encodes CDR1 SGHNT and CDR2 YYREEE (reference sequence). The CDR3 length is 13 residues.